The source of this TCR beta chain is a study of shared clonotypes between healthy human individuals. Study outcomes and limitations: Some clonotypes were shared by all four sorted-subset donors, while others were not shared. The non-shared ones had lower generation probabilities than the shared ones. Estimated richness was generally greater in naive than memory subsets.

Selected positively for CCR7 and CD45RO-negative, naive CD8 cells excluded terminally differentiated effector memory CD45RA+ cells. All donors qualified as healthy HIV-negative adults and had experienced no recent acute infections or vaccinations. With regard to this clone: Its matching antigen is unknown.

This CDR3 spans 17 amino acids. With 0 bases removed from V and 2 bases from J, the gap between germline ends came to 16 bases. Germline CDR1 is SGDLS and CDR2 is YYNGEE. The authors distributed each subset's genomic DNA evenly over several immunoSEQ plates. Only in-frame clones appear in the TCRdb table, and some are missing; sequencing was by immunoSEQ multiplex PCR. The data show over 800,000 clones, with approximately 92% seen just once and around 24% held by the top ten. This TCR derives from a man between 25 and 39 years old in good health. Source material: naive CD8+ T cells sorted from blood. V gene TRBV9 combines with J gene TRBJ2-3; D call uncertain. CDR3 sequence: CASSVDGRFFNTDTQYF. CDR3 bases: TGTGCCAGCAGCGTAGATGGCAGGTTTTTCAACACAGATACGCAGTATTTT.